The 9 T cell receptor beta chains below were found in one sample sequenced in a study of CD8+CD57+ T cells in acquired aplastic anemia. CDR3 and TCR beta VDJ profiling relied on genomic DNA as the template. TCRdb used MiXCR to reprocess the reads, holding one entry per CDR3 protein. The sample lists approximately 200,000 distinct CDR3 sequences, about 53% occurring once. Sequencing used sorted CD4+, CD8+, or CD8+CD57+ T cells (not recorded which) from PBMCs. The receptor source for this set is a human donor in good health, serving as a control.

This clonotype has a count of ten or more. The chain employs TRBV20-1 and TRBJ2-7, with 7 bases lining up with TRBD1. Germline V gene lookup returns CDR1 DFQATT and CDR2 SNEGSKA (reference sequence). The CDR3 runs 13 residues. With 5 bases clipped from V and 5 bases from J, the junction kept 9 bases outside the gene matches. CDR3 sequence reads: CSALDRSRDEQYF. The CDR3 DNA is TGCAGTGCTTTGGACAGGTCAAGGGACGAGCAGTACTTC.

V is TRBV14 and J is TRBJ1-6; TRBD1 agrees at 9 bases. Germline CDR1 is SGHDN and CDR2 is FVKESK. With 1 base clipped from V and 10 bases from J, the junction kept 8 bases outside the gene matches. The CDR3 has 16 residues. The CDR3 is CASSQGSGQGYSPLHF. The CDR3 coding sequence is TGTGCCAGCAGCCAAGGTTCCGGACAGGGGTACTCACCCCTCCACTTT.

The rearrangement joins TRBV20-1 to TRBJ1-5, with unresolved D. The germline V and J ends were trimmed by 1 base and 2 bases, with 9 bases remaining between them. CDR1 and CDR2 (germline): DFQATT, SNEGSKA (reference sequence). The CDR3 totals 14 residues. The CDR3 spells CSARVEGGNQPQHF. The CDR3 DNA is TGCAGTGCTAGAGTAGAGGGAGGCAATCAGCCCCAGCATTTT.

In DNA form, the CDR3 reads TGCAGTGCTAGGCGAGGGGGGGGCCACAATGAGCAGTTCTTC. Its translation is CSARRGGGHNEQFF. V usage is TRBV20-1 and J usage is TRBJ2-1; possibly TRBD2 for D (7 bases). Trimming removed 3 bases from V and 5 bases from J, with 14 bases in between. This CDR3 has 14 residues. Germline loops: CDR1 DFQATT, CDR2 SNEGSKA (reference sequence).

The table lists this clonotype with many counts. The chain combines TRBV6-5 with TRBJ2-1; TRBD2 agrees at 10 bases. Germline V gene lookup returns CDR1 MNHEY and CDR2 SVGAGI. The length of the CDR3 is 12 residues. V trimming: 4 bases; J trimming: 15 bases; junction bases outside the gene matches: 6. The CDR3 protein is CASSSAGGRPFF. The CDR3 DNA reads TGTGCCAGCAGTTCAGCGGGGGGGCGGCCGTTCTTC.

Here the CDR3 reads CASPSYQGQGSTEAFF. CDR3 sequence (DNA): TGTGCCAGCCCCAGTTATCAAGGACAGGGGAGCACTGAAGCTTTCTTT. The chain has TRBV24-1 and TRBJ1-1, with 9 bases aligning to TRBD1. V dropped 11 bases and J dropped 4; count of bases not matched to a gene: 16. This CDR3 region has 16 residues. Germline-derived CDR1 and CDR2 are KGHDR and SFDVKD.

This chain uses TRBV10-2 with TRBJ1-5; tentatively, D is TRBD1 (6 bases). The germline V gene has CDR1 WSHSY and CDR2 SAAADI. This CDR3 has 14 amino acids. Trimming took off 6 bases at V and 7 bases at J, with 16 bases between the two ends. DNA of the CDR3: TGCGCCAGCAGCGTACAGGGCGGTCGGCAGCCCCAGCATTTT. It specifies CASSVQGGRQPQHF.

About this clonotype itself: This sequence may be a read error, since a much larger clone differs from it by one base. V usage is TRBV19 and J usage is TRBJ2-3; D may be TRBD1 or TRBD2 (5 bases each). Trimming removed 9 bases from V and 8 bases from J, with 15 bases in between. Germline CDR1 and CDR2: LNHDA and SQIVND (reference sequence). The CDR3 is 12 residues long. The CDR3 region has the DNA TGTGCCAGCAGCCCGGTTGGGGGTACGCAGTATTTT. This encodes CASSPVGGTQYF.

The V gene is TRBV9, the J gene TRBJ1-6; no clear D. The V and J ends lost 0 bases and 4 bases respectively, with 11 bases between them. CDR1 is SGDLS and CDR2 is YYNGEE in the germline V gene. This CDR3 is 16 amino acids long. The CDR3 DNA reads TGTGCCAGCAGCGTAGATGGAGCGGGGTATAATTCACCCCTCCACTTT. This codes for CASSVDGAGYNSPLHF.